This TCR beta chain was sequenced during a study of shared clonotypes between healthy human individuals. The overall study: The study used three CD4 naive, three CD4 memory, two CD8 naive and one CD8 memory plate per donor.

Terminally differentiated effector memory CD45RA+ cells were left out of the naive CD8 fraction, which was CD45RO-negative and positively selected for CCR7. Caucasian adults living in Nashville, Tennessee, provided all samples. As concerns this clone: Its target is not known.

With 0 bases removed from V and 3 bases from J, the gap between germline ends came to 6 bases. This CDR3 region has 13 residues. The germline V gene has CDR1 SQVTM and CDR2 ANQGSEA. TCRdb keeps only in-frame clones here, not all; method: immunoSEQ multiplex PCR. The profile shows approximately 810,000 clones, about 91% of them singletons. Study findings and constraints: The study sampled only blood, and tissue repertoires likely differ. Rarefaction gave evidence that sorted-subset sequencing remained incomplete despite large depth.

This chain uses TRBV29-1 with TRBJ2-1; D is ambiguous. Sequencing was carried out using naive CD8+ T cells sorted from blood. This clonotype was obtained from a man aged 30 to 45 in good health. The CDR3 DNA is TGCAGCGTTGAAGATCACGGCTACAATGAGCAGTTCTTC. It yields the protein CSVEDHGYNEQFF.